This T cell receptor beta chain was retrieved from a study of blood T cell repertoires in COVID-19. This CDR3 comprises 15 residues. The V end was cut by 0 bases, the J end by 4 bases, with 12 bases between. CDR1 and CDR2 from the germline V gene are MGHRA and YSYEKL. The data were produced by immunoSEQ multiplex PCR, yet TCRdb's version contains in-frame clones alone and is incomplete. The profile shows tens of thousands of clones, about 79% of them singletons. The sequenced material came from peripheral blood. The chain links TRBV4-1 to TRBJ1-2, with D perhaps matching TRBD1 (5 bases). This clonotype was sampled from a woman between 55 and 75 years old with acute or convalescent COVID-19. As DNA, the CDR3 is TGCGCCAGCAGCCAAGAATTCCGGGGGGGCTATGGCTACACCTTC. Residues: CASSQEFRGGYGYTF.